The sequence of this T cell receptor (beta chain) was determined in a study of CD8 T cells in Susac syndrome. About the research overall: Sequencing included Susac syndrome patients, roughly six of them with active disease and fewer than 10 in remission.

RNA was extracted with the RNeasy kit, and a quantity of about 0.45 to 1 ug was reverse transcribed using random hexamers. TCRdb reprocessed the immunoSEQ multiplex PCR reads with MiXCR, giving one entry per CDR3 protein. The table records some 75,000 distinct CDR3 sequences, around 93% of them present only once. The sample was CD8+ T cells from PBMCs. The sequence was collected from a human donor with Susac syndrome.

The CDR3: CASSSLANEQFF. As DNA, the CDR3 is TGTGCCAGCAGTTCCCTAGCCAATGAGCAGTTCTTC. The J gene is TRBJ2-1, the V gene TRBV6-2 or TRBV6-3, with D perhaps matching TRBD2 (5 bases). The germline V gene encodes CDR1 MNHEY and CDR2 SVGEGT. V lost 4 bases and J lost 6, with 7 bases in between. This CDR3 has 12 residues.